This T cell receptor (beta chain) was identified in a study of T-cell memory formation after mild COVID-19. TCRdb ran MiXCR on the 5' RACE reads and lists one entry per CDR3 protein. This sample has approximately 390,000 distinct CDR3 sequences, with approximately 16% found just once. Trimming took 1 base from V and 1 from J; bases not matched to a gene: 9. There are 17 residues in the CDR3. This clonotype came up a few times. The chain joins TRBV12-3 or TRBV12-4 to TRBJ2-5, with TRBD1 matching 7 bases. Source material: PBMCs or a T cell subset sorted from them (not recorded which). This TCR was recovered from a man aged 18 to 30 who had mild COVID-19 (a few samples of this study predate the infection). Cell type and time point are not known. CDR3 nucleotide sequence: TGTGCCAGCAGTTTAGGAAGCGGTAGGGACAGCCAAGAGACCCAGTACTTC. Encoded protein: CASSLGSGRDSQETQYF.